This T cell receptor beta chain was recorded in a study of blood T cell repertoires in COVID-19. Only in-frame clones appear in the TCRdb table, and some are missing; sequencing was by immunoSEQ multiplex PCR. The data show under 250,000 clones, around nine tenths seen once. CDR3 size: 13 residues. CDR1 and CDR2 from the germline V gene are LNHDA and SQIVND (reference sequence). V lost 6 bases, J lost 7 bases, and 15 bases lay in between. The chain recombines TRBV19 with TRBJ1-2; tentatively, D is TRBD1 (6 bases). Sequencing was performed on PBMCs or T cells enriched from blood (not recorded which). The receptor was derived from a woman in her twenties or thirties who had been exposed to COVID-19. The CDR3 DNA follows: TGTGCCAGTAGCCCTGATCAGGGGATTGGCTACACCTTC. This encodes CASSPDQGIGYTF.